The source of this T cell receptor (beta chain) is a study of CD8 T cells in ankylosing spondylitis. Study-wide results and caveats: Before this, some motif variants had been reported in reactive arthritis synovial fluid and blood. Reported data indicate significant enrichment of disease-linked clones within matched ankylosing spondylitis synovial fluid. Blood from ankylosing spondylitis patients appeared to carry a characteristic roughly 8-variant TCR beta motif.

Germline CDR1 reads SEHNR; CDR2 reads FQNEAQ (reference sequence). This CDR3 is 14 amino acids long. Trimming cost V 8 bases and J 2 bases; bases outside gene matches: 5. The table lists this clonotype with a count of one. The antigen is unknown. For TCR beta, libraries came from quantitative 5'-RACE with molecular barcodes. TCRdb used MiXCR to reprocess the 5' RACE reads, holding one entry per CDR3 protein. This table has some 200,000 distinct CDR3 sequences, 15% to 20% appearing once. The chain combines TRBV7-9 with TRBJ2-3; 9 nucleotides match TRBD2. The material sequenced was blood, either unsorted or a sorted T cell fraction (not recorded which). The clonotype was recovered from a male donor aged 10-35 years with ankylosing spondylitis or in good health (not recorded which). Here the CDR3 DNA reads TGTGCCAGCCTGGGCGGGAGGGCCACAGATACGCAGTATTTT. Amino acid sequence: CASLGGRATDTQYF.